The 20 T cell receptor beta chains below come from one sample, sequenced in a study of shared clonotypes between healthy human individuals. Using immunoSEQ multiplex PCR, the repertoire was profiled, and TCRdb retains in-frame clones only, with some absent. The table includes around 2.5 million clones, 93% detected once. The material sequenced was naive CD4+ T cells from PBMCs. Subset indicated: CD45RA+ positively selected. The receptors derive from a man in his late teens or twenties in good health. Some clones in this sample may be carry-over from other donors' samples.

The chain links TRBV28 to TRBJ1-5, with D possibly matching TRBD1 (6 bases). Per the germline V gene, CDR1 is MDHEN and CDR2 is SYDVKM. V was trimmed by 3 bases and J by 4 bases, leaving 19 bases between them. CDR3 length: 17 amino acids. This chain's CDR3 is CASSFWSAQGINQPQHF. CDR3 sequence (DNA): TGTGCCAGCAGTTTTTGGTCGGCACAGGGAATAAATCAGCCCCAGCATTTT.

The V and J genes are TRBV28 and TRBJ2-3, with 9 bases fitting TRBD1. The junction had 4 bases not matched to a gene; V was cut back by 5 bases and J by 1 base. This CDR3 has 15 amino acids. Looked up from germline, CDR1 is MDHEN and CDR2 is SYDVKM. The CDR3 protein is CASSTGGIGTDTQYF. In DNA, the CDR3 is TGTGCCAGCAGTACAGGGGGCATAGGCACAGATACGCAGTATTTT.

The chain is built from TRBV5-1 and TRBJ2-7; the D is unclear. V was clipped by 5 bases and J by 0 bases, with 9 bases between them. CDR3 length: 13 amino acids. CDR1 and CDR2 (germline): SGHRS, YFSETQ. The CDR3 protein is CASRDPSSYEQYF. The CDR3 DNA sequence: TGCGCCAGCAGAGATCCAAGCTCCTACGAGCAGTACTTC. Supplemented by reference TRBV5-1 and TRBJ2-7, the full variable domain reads KAGVTQTPRYLIKTRGQQVTLSCSPISGHRSVSWYQQTPGQGLQFLFEYFSETQRNKGNFPGRFSGRQFSNSRSEMNVSTLELGDSALYLCASRDPSSYEQYFGPGTRLTVT.

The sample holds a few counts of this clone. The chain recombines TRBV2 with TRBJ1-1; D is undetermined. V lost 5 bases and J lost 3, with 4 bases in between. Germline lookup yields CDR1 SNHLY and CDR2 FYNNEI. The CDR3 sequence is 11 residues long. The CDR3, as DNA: TGTGCCAGCAGTTGGTACACTGAAGCTTTCTTT. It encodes CASSWYTEAFF.

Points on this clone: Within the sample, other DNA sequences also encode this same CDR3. CDR3 region: CASSRDLTDTQYF. The CDR3 DNA reads as TGTGCCAGCTCACGGGACCTCACAGATACGCAGTATTTT. The genes are TRBV6-5 and TRBJ2-3; tentatively, D is TRBD1 or TRBD2 (5 bases each). V was pared by 8 bases and J by 2 bases, with 11 bases between. Germline V gene data show CDR1 as MNHEY and CDR2 as SVGAGI. The CDR3 contains 13 residues.

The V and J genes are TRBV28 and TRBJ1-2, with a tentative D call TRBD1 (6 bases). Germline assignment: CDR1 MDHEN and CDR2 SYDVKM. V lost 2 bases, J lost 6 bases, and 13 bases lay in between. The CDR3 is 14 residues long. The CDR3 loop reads CASSLGGHSDGYTF. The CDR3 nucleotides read TGTGCCAGCAGTTTAGGGGGACATTCCGATGGCTACACCTTC.

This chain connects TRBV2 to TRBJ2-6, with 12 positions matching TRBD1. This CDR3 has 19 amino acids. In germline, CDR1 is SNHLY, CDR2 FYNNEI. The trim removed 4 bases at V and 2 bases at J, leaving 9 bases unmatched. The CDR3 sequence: CASSVLGQGASAGANVLTF. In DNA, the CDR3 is TGTGCCAGCAGTGTCCTGGGACAGGGGGCGTCGGCTGGGGCCAACGTCCTGACTTTC.

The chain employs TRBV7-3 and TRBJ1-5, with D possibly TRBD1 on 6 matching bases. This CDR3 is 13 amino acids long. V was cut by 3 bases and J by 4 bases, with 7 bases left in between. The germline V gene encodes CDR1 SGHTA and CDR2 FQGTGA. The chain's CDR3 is CASSFDRNQPQHF. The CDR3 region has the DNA TGTGCCAGCAGCTTCGACAGGAATCAGCCCCAGCATTTT.

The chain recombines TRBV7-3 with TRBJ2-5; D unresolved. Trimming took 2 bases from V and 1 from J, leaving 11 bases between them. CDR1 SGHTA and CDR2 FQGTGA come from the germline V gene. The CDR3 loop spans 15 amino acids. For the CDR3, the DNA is TGTGCCAGCAGCTTACTCCCCGACGTCCAAGAGACCCAGTACTTC. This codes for CASSLLPDVQETQYF.

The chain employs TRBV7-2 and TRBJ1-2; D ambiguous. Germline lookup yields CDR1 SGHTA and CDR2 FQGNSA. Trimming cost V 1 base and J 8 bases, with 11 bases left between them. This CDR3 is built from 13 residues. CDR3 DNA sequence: TGTGCCAGCAGCTTAGGCTATTCTTGGGGCTACACCTTC. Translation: CASSLGYSWGYTF.

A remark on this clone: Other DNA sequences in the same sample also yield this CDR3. The CDR3 sequence is CAISGGQGGNQPQHF. CDR3 nucleotides: TGTGCCATCAGTGGGGGGCAGGGGGGCAATCAGCCCCAGCATTTT. This chain connects TRBV10-3 to TRBJ1-5; 7 nucleotides line up with TRBD1. The junction had 5 bases not matched to a gene; V was cut back by 4 bases and J by 2 bases. The length of the CDR3 is 15 residues. Germline CDR1 ENHRY, CDR2 SYGVKD.

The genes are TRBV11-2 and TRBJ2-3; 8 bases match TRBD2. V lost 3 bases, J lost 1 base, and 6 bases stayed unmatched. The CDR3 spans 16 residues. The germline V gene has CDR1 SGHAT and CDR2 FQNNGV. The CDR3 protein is CASSFSAGGGTDTQYF. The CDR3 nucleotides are TGTGCCAGCAGCTTTAGTGCGGGAGGTGGCACAGATACGCAGTATTTT.

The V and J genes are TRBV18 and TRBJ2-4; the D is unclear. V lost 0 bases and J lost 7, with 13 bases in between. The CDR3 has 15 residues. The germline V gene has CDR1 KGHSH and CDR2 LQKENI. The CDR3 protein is CASSPPAAGANIQYF. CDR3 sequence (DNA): TGTGCCAGCTCACCACCTGCCGCAGGAGCGAACATTCAGTACTTC.

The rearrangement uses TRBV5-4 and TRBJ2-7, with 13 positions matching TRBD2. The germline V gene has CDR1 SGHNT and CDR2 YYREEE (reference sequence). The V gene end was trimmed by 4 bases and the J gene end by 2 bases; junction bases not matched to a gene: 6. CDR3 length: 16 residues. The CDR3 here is CASSRLAGGGAYEQYF. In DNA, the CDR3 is TGTGCCAGCAGCCGACTAGCGGGAGGCGGGGCCTACGAGCAGTACTTC.

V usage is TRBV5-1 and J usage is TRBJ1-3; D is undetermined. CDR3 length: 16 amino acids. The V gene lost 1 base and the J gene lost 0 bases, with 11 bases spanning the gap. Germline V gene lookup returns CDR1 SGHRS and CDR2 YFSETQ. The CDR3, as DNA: TGCGCCAGCAGCTTGCGAGGGTTCCTCTCTGGAAACACCATATATTTT. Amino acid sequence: CASSLRGFLSGNTIYF. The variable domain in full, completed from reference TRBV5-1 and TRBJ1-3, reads KAGVTQTPRYLIKTRGQQVTLSCSPISGHRSVSWYQQTPGQGLQFLFEYFSETQRNKGNFPGRFSGRQFSNSRSEMNVSTLELGDSALYLCASSLRGFLSGNTIYFGEGSWLTVV.

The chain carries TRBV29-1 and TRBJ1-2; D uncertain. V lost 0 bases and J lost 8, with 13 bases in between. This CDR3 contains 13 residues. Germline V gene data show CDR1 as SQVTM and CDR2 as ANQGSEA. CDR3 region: CSVEDWPPEGYTF. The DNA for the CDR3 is TGCAGCGTTGAAGATTGGCCGCCTGAGGGCTACACCTTC.

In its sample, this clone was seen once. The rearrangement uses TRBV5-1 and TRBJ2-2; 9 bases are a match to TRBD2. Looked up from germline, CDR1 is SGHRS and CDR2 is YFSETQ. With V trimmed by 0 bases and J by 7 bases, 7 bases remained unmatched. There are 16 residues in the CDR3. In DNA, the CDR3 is TGCGCCAGCAGCTTGGCCTCTAGCGGGATAGTCGGGGAGCTGTTTTTT. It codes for CASSLASSGIVGELFF.

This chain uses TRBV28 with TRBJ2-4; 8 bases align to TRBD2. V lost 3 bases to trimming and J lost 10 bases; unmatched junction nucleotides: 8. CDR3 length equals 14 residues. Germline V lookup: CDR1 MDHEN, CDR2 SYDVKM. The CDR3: CASSFYVERGIQYF. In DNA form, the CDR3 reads TGTGCCAGCAGTTTTTATGTGGAGCGGGGGATTCAGTACTTC.

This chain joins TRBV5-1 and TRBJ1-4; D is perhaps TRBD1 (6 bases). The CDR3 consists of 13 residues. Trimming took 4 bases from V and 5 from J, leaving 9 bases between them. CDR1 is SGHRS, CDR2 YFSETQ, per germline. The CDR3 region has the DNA TGCGCCAGCAGCCGACAGGAGAATGAAAAACTGTTTTTT. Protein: CASSRQENEKLFF.

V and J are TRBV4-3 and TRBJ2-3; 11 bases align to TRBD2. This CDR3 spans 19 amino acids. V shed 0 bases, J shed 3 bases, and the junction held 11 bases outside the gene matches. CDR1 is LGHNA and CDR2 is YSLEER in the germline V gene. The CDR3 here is CASSQDRTSGLSLTDTQYF. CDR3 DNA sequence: TGCGCCAGCAGCCAAGATCGGACTAGCGGGTTATCTCTAACAGATACGCAGTATTTT.